The 27 T cell receptor beta chains reported below all come from one sample, sequenced in a study of T cell responses to AZD1222 COVID-19 vaccine. Assay: immunoSEQ multiplex PCR; the TCRdb copy retains only in-frame clones and omits some. The sample records 86,000 or so clones, around nine tenths being singletons. The sample consisted of peripheral blood, taken 28 days after the second AZD1222 dose. These receptors came from an adult who received the AZD1222 COVID-19 vaccine.

J is TRBJ1-5 and V is TRBV30; D remains unclear. Germline V gives CDR1 GTSNPN, CDR2 SVGIG (reference sequence). The V end lost 2 bases, the J end lost 7 bases, and 12 bases lay between the germline ends. The CDR3 has 13 residues. CDR3 sequence (DNA): TGTGCCTGGAGTACCGGGCCGGGGCAGCCCCAGCATTTT. Protein: CAWSTGPGQPQHF.

The rearrangement uses TRBV25-1 and TRBJ1-2, with D maybe TRBD1 (6 bases). Germline V lookup: CDR1 MGHDK, CDR2 SYGVNS. The CDR3 runs 16 residues. Trimming cost V 4 bases and J 5 bases, with 20 bases left between them. In DNA form, the CDR3 reads TGTGCCAGCAGTGTGGGGGCAGTATTCGGTCTATATGGCTACACCTTC. Its translation is CASSVGAVFGLYGYTF.

The chain combines TRBV4-1 with TRBJ1-1; D not resolved. Germline V gives CDR1 MGHRA, CDR2 YSYEKL. The CDR3 spans 15 residues. Trimming took 4 bases from V and 1 from J, leaving 13 bases between them. In nucleotides, the CDR3 is TGCGCCAGCAGCCCAGCCAGAGGAAGGAACACTGAAGCTTTCTTT. Its translation is CASSPARGRNTEAFF.

In the case of this clone: The junction differs from germline at one of its ends, possibly a read error. J is TRBJ2-3 and V is TRBV7-7; 8 nucleotides align to TRBD2. Germline CDR1 reads SSHAT; CDR2 reads FNYEAQ (reference sequence). The CDR3 has 15 amino acids. The CDR3 bases are TGTGCTAGCAGCCGGAGCGGGAGTAGCGCAGATACGCAGTATTTT. It encodes CASSRSGSSADTQYF.

The V call is TRBV6-2 or TRBV6-3, the J call TRBJ2-5; D not resolved. The CDR3 covers 11 residues. In germline, CDR1 is MNHEY, CDR2 SVGEGT. Trimming took off 4 bases at V and 7 bases at J, with 7 bases between the two ends. The CDR3 reads CASSSEVTQYF. In DNA form, the CDR3 reads TGTGCCAGCAGTTCTGAAGTGACCCAGTACTTC.

V usage is TRBV7-3 and J usage is TRBJ1-6; the D is unclear. Trimming removed 4 bases from V and 0 bases from J, with 7 bases in between. This CDR3 has 15 residues. CDR1 is SGHTA and CDR2 is FQGTGA in the germline V gene. The CDR3 sequence: CASSSTSSYNSPLHF. In DNA, the CDR3 is TGTGCCAGCAGCTCAACTAGCTCCTATAATTCACCCCTCCACTTT.

The chain combines TRBV4-2 with TRBJ2-5, with D unclear. Germline V CDR1 and CDR2: LGHNA, YNFKEQ. V was cut by 4 bases and J by 0 bases, with 12 bases left in between. This CDR3 is built from 15 residues. CDR3 DNA: TGTGCCAGCAGCCCGACCGATAGGTACCAAGAGACCCAGTACTTC. The encoded protein is CASSPTDRYQETQYF.

This chain links TRBV3-1 (or the pseudogene TRBV3-2) with TRBJ2-3; TRBD1 matches 8 bases. The CDR3 contains 14 residues. Germline loops: CDR1 LGHDT, CDR2 YNNKEL (reference sequence). V was clipped by 1 base and J by 8 bases; unmatched bases: 5. The CDR3 coding sequence is TGTGCCAGCAGCCAAGTTCAGGGGGCCGGTACGCAGTATTTT. Amino acid sequence: CASSQVQGAGTQYF.

V usage is TRBV6-5 and J usage is TRBJ1-1; 7 bases are shared with TRBD1. Trimming took 6 bases from V and 2 from J; bases not matched to a gene: 9. Germline V gives CDR1 MNHEY, CDR2 SVGAGI. The CDR3 extends over 15 amino acids. CDR3 amino acids: CASSLTGVANTEAFF. In nucleotides, the CDR3 is TGTGCCAGCAGCCTTACAGGGGTGGCAAACACTGAAGCTTTCTTT.

The V gene is TRBV14, the J gene TRBJ2-2; TRBD2 matches 9 bases. V gave up 3 bases and J gave up 5 bases; unmatched junction bases: 7. CDR1 is SGHDN, CDR2 FVKESK, per germline. This CDR3 is 16 amino acids long. CDR3 coding DNA: TGTGCCAGCAGCCAGGCTGCGGGAGGGCTTACCGGGGAGCTGTTTTTT. The encoded protein is CASSQAAGGLTGELFF. Full variable domain (missing parts from reference TRBV14 and TRBJ2-2): EAGVTQFPSHSVIEKGQTVTLRCDPISGHDNLYWYRRVMGKEIKFLLHFVKESKQDESGMPNNRFLAERTGGTYSTLKVQPAELEDSGVYFCASSQAAGGLTGELFFGEGSRLTVL.

The CDR3 is CASSYHHRGDHGYTF. The CDR3, as DNA: TGTGCCAGCAGTTACCACCACAGGGGCGACCATGGCTACACCTTC. The rearrangement joins TRBV6-5 to TRBJ1-2; 7 nucleotides line up with TRBD1. This CDR3 spans 15 amino acids. CDR1 MNHEY and CDR2 SVGAGI come from the germline V gene. V gave up 2 bases and J gave up 6 bases; unmatched junction bases: 9.

The gene calls are TRBV18 and TRBJ2-7; 9 bases fit TRBD1. V was pared by 5 bases and J by 3 bases, with 8 bases of the junction left unmatched. Germline lookup yields CDR1 KGHSH and CDR2 LQKENI. The CDR3 has 15 residues. Written as DNA, the CDR3 is TGTGCCAGCTCATCGGACAGGGGCCACAACTACGAGCAGTACTTC. Residues: CASSSDRGHNYEQYF.

The gene calls are TRBV5-1 and TRBJ1-3; D is undetermined. Germline V gives CDR1 SGHRS, CDR2 YFSETQ. V was pared by 2 bases and J by 0 bases, with 12 bases between. This CDR3 has 16 amino acids. The CDR3 reads CASSLGPISSGNTIYF. CDR3 nucleotides: TGCGCCAGCAGCTTAGGACCGATCAGCTCTGGAAACACCATATATTTT.

This rearrangement joins TRBV4-2 to TRBJ2-5; 8 bases agree with TRBD1. V was pared by 2 bases and J by 2 bases, with 4 bases of the junction left unmatched. CDR3 size: 15 residues. Germline V gene sequence: CDR1 LGHNA, CDR2 YNFKEQ. The CDR3 nucleotides read TGTGCCAGCAGCCAAATGGACAGGGAACAAGAGACCCAGTACTTC. This encodes CASSQMDREQETQYF.

V usage is TRBV15 and J usage is TRBJ1-4, with D uncertain. The CDR3 is 15 amino acids. Germline V CDR1 and CDR2: LNHNV, YYDKDF (reference sequence). V gave up 2 bases and J gave up 0 bases, with 7 bases separating them. The CDR3 is CATSRQTATNEKLFF. Written as DNA, the CDR3 is TGTGCCACCAGCAGACAGACTGCAACTAATGAAAAACTGTTTTTT.

Only a few counts were recorded for this clone. The chain uses TRBV5-4 and TRBJ1-2; tentative D call: TRBD1 (6 bases). The CDR3 covers 13 residues. The ends were cut back, 0 bases at V and 8 bases at J, with 11 bases in the middle. Germline V gene lookup returns CDR1 SGHNT and CDR2 YYREEE (reference sequence). This chain's CDR3 is CASSLGYRDGYTF. Written as DNA, the CDR3 is TGTGCCAGCAGCTTGGGGTACAGGGACGGCTACACCTTC.

The rearrangement joins TRBV3-1 (or the pseudogene TRBV3-2) to TRBJ1-1; the D is unclear. Germline V gives CDR1 LGHDT, CDR2 YNNKEL (reference sequence). Trimming removed 4 bases at V and 1 base at J, with 10 bases between. The CDR3 sequence is 14 residues long. The CDR3 sequence: CASSLSLKNTEAFF. CDR3 DNA sequence: TGTGCCAGCAGCCTAAGTTTAAAGAACACTGAAGCTTTCTTT.

The chain couples TRBV27 to TRBJ1-6; possibly TRBD1 for D (6 bases). The CDR3 is 16 residues long. The germline CDR1 and CDR2 sequences are MNHEY and SMNVEV (reference sequence). V was clipped by 5 bases and J by 9 bases, with 20 bases between them. The CDR3 sequence: CASSLRDARGGSPLHF. CDR3 nucleotides: TGTGCCAGCAGTCTCCGGGACGCCCGAGGGGGTTCACCCCTCCACTTT.

The chain has TRBV5-8 and TRBJ2-7; D might be TRBD1 or TRBD2, each matching 5 bases. The CDR3 is 14 amino acids. The germline CDR1 and CDR2 sequences are SGHTS and YDEGEE. V was trimmed by 0 bases and J by 2 bases, leaving 9 bases between them. The CDR3 DNA reads as TGTGCCAGCAGCTTGGGACCGGGACCCTACGAGCAGTACTTC. It codes for CASSLGPGPYEQYF. The full variable domain, in which reference TRBV5-8 and TRBJ2-7 provide the parts outside the CDR3, is EAGVTQSPTHLIKTRGQQATLRCSPISGHTSVYWYQQALGLGLQFLLWYDEGEERNRGNFPPRFSGRQFPNYSSELNVNALELEDSALYLCASSLGPGPYEQYFGPGTRLTVT.

The chain combines TRBV6-6 with TRBJ1-5, with 9 bases identical to TRBD1. V lost 7 bases and J lost 6; bases outside the gene matches: 7. CDR1 and CDR2 from the germline V gene are MNHNY and SVGAGI (reference sequence). The CDR3 covers 14 residues. The CDR3 here is CASTPGQGSQPQHF. Here the CDR3 DNA reads TGTGCCAGCACCCCGGGACAGGGCTCTCAGCCCCAGCATTTT.

As to this clone: The same CDR3 can be traced to other DNA sequences in this sample. The rearrangement joins TRBV9 to TRBJ1-2; D is possibly TRBD1 (5 bases). CDR3 length: 15 residues. Trimming pared 0 bases from V and 1 base from J, leaving 10 bases between. Germline V CDR1 and CDR2: SGDLS, YYNGEE. The CDR3: CASSVATGVNYGYTF. The CDR3 nucleotides read TGTGCCAGCAGCGTAGCAACAGGCGTTAACTATGGCTACACCTTC.

This chain joins TRBV28 and TRBJ1-1; maybe TRBD1 (5 bases). The CDR3 is 14 residues long. Germline V lookup: CDR1 MDHEN, CDR2 SYDVKM. Deletions cut 4 bases from V and 0 bases from J, with 9 bases between. CDR3 sequence reads: CASSSGTVNTEAFF. The CDR3 DNA reads TGTGCCAGCAGTTCCGGGACGGTGAACACTGAAGCTTTCTTT. The full variable domain, rest sourced from reference TRBV28 and TRBJ1-1, is DVKVTQSSRYLVKRTGEKVFLECVQDMDHENMFWYRQDPGLGLRLIYFSYDVKMKEKGDIPEGYSVSREKKERFSLILESASTNQTSMYLCASSSGTVNTEAFFGQGTRLTVV.

The chain has TRBV7-3 and TRBJ2-2; TRBD1 might be the D (5 bases). Germline loops: CDR1 SGHTA, CDR2 FQGTGA. The CDR3 loop spans 15 amino acids. The V end was cut by 2 bases, the J end by 4 bases, with 11 bases between. The chain's CDR3 is CASSLSRAGTGELFF. CDR3 in DNA: TGTGCCAGCAGCTTATCCAGGGCTGGCACCGGGGAGCTGTTTTTT.

The CDR3 DNA sequence: TGTGCCAGCAGCTTAGGGTCGACAGGGTGGGCCGGGGAGCTGTTTTTT. It is translated as CASSLGSTGWAGELFF. The V gene is TRBV11-3, the J gene TRBJ2-2; 7 nucleotides align to TRBD1. Per the germline V gene, CDR1 is SGHNT and CDR2 is YENEEA. V shed 1 base and J 6 bases; nucleotides not matched to a gene: 8. The CDR3 is made up of 16 amino acids.

V gene TRBV7-6 combines with J gene TRBJ2-2; 9 nucleotides match TRBD2. V was clipped by 3 bases and J by 7 bases; unmatched bases: 3. The germline V gene encodes CDR1 SGHVS and CDR2 FNYEAQ. The CDR3 is made up of 14 amino acids. The CDR3 nucleotides are TGTGCCAGCAGCTTGGCGGGAGGGAACGGGGAGCTGTTTTTT. Translated, it gives CASSLAGGNGELFF.

V gene TRBV7-3 combines with J gene TRBJ2-3; 7 bases are a match to TRBD1. V dropped 1 base and J dropped 3; count of bases not matched to a gene: 1. The CDR3 contains 14 residues. Per germline, CDR1 SGHTA and CDR2 FQGTGA. DNA for the CDR3: TGTGCCAGCAGCTTAAAACAGGGGACAGATACGCAGTATTTT. It specifies CASSLKQGTDTQYF.

The V and J genes are TRBV27 and TRBJ2-6; TRBD1 agrees at 8 bases. V dropped 9 bases and J dropped 2; count of bases not matched to a gene: 6. Germline CDR1 MNHEY, CDR2 SMNVEV (reference sequence). The CDR3 runs to 15 residues. CDR3 loop: CASTYRGTGANVLTF. The DNA of the CDR3 is TGTGCCAGTACTTACAGGGGGACTGGGGCCAACGTCCTGACTTTC.